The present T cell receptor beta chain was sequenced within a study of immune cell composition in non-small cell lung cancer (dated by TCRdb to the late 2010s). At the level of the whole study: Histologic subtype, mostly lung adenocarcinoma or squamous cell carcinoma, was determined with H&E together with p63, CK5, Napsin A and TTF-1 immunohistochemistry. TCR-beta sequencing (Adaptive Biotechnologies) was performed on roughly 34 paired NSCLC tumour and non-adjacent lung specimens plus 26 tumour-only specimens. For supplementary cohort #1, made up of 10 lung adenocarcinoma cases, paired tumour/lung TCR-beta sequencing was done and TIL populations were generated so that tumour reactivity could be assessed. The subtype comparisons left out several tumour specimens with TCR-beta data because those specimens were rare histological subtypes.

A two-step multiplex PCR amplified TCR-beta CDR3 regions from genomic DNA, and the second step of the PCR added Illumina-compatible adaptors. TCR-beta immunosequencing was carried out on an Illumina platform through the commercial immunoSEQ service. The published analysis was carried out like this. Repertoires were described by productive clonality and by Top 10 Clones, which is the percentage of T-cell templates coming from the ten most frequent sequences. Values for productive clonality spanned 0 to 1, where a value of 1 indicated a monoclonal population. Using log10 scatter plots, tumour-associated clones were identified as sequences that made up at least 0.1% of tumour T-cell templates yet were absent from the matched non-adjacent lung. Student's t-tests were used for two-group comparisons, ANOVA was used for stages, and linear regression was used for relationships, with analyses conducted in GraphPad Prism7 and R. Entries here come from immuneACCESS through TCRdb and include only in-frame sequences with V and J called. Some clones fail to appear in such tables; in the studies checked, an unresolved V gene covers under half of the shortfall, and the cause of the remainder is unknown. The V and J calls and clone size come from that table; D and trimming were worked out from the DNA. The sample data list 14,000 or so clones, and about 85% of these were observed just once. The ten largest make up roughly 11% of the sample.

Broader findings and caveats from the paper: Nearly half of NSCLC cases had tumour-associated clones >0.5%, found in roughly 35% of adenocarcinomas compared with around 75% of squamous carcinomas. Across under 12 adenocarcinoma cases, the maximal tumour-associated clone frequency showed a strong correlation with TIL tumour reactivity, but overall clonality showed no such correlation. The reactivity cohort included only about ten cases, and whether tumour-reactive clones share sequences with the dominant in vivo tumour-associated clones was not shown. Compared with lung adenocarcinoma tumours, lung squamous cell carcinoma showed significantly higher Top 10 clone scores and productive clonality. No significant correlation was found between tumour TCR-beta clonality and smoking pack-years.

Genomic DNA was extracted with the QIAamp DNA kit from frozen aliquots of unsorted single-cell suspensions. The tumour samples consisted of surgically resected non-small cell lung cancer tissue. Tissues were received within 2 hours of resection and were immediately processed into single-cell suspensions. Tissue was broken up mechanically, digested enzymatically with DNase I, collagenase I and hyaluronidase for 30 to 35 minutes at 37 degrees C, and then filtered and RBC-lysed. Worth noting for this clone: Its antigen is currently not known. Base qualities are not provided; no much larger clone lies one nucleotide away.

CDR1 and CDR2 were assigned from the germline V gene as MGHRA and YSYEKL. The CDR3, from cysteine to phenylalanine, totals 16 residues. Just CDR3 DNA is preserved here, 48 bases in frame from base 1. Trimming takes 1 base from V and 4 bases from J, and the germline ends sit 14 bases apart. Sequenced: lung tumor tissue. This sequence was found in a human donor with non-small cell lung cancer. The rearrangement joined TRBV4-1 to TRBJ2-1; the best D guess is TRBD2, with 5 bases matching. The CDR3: CASSQGLAPAYNEQFF. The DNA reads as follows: TGCGCCAGCAGCCAAGGCCTAGCCCCAGCTTACAATGAGCAGTTCTTC.